This T cell receptor beta chain was documented in a study of metastatic and nonmetastatic thyroid tumors. On the study more broadly: Where malignant and benign thyroid patients were concerned, repertoires were compared across blood and tumor or nodule tissue. Study-wide results and limits: When malignant thyroid tumors were compared with benign nodules, TCR beta diversity was reportedly significantly higher in the malignant tumors. This held in both blood and tumor samples.

With regard to this clone: Its antigen is not identified.

No patient received treatment before thyroid surgery. Authors' analysis steps: Using the CDR3 differences seen across clinicopathological groups, the authors built a distant-metastasis classifier for papillary thyroid cancer, which was meant to discriminate distant-metastatic patients. TCRdb re-clonotyped the PCR reads through MiXCR. In this record, the V and J calls reflect TCRdb's handling and not the investigators' own analysis. The sample lists over 20,000 clones, around 29% occurring once. The CDR3 loop spans 15 amino acids. From germline, CDR1 is SGHKS and CDR2 YYEKEE (reference sequence). This TCR was recovered from a female donor with papillary thyroid cancer or a benign thyroid nodule (not recorded which). Some clones in this sample may be carry-over from other donors' samples. What was sequenced was blood. The chain uses TRBV5-5 and TRBJ2-3; 8 bases are shared with TRBD1. The J call may not be correct, given that the DNA end is closer to TRBJ1-5. The CDR3 sequence: CASSSQGQVQDTQHF. CDR3 DNA sequence: TGTGCCAGCAGCTCTCAGGGACAGGTGCAAGATACGCAGCATTTT.